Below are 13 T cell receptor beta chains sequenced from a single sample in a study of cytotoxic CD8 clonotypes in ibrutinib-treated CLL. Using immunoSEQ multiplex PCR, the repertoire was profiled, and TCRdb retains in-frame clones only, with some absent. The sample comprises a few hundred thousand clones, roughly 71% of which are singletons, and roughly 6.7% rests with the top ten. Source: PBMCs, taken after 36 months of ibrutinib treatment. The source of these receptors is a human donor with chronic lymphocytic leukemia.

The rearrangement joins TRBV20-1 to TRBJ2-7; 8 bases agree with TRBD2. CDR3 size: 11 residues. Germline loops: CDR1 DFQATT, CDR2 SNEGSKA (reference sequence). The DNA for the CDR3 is TGCAGAATAGCGGGGTTCTACGAGCAGTACTTC. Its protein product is CRIAGFYEQYF.

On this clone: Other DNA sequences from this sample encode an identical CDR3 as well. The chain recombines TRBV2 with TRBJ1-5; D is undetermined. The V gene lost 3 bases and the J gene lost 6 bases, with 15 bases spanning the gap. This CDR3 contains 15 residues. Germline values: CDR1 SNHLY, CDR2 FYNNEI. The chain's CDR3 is CASSEFRSHGQPQHF. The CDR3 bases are TGTGCCAGCAGTGAGTTCCGTTCCCACGGTCAGCCCCAGCATTTT.

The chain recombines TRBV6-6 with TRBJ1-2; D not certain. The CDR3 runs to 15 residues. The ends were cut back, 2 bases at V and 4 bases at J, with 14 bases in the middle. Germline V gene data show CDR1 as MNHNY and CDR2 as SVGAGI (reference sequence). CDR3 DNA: TGTGCCAGCAGTTACGCCCTCGACACCTCCTATGGCTACACCTTC. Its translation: CASSYALDTSYGYTF.

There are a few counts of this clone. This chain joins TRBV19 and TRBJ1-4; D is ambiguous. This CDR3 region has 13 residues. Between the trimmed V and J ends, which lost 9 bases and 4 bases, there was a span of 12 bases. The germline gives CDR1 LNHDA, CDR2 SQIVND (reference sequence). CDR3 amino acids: CASRVVGNEKLFF. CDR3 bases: TGTGCCAGCCGTGTTGTGGGTAATGAAAAACTGTTTTTT.

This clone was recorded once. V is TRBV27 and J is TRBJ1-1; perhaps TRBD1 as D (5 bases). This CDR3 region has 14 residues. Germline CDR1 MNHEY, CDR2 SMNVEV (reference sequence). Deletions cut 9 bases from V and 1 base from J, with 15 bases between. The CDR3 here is CASTKPGRNTEAFF. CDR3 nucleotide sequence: TGTGCCAGTACAAAACCGGGACGGAACACTGAAGCTTTCTTT.

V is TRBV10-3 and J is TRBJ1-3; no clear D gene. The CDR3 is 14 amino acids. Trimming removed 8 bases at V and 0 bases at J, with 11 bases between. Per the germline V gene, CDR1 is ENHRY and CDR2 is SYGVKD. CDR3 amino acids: CAIQDGYSGNTIYF. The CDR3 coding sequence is TGTGCCATCCAGGACGGCTACTCTGGAAACACCATATATTTT.

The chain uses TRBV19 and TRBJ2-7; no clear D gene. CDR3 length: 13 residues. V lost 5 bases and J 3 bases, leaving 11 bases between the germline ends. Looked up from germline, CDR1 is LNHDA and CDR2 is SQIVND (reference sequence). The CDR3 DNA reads TGTGCCAGTAGTTCTAACCCCGTCTACGAGCAGTACTTC. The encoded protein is CASSSNPVYEQYF.

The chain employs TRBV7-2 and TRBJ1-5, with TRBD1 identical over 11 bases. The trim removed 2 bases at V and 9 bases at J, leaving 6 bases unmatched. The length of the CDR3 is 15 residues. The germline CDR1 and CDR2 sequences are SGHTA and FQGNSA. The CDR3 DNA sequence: TGTGCCAGCAGCTTACTGGACAGGGGGCATCGGCCCCAGCATTTT. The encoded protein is CASSLLDRGHRPQHF.

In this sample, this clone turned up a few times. CDR3 in amino acids: CASSQRTVTGELFF. Written as DNA, the CDR3 is TGTGCCAGCAGCCAAAGGACAGTCACCGGGGAGCTGTTTTTT. The rearrangement links TRBV14 to TRBJ2-2; possibly TRBD1 for D (6 bases). CDR1 and CDR2 from the germline V gene are SGHDN and FVKESK. V lost 2 bases to trimming and J lost 4 bases, with 8 bases between them. This CDR3 spans 14 amino acids.

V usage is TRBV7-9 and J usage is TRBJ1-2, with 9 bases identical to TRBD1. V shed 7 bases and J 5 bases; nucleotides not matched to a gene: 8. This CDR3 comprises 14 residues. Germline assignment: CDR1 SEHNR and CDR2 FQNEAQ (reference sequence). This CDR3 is CASNPGTGRYGYTF. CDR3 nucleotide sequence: TGTGCCAGCAACCCCGGGACAGGGAGATATGGCTACACCTTC.

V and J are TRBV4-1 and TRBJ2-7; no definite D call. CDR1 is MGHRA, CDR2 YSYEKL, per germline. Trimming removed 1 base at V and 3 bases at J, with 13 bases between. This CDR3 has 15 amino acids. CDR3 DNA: TGCGCCAGCAGCCAAGTAGCCGGCTGGCTCTACGAGCAGTACTTC. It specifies CASSQVAGWLYEQYF.

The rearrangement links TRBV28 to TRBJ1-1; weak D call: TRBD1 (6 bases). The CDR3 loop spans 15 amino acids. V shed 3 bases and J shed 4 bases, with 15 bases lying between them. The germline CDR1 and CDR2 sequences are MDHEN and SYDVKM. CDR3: CASSFRRTGSTEAFF. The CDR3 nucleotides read TGTGCCAGCAGTTTCCGCCGAACAGGGTCCACTGAAGCTTTCTTT.

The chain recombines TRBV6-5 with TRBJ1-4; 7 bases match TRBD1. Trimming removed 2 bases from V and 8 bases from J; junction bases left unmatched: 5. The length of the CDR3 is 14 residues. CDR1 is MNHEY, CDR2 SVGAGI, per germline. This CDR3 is CASSYTGAGEKLFF. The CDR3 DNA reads TGTGCCAGCAGTTACACAGGGGCGGGGGAAAAACTGTTTTTT.